Below, one T cell receptor (beta chain) is given with its context. The antigen remains unidentified. The data were taken from a study of CXCR3-negative and CXCR3-positive naive CD8 T cells. Regarding the study as a whole: Comparably high diversity marked both naive subsets, whereas memory CD8+ cells had much lower diversity. CXCR3-positive naive cells carried more hydrophobic TRB CDR3s than CXCR3-negative ones. Comparison of naive CXCR3-negative and CXCR3-positive cells revealed similar TRBV-TRBJ usage, while memory cells differed.

Triplicate sorts, 300,000 cells apiece, were made for each CD8+ T cell subset. 5' RACE with UMI labels generated the TRB cDNA libraries. TCRdb re-called the 5' RACE reads, yielding one record per CDR3 amino acid sequence without DNA. Found here are around 140,000 distinct CDR3 sequences; the top ten clones hold 0.4% to 0.5%. Per germline, CDR1 SEHNR and CDR2 FQNEAQ (reference sequence). The CDR3 is 15 amino acids. The sequenced sample consisted of naive CXCR3+ CD8+ T cells from blood. Specified subset: CD45RO-CCR7+CD27+CD95- naive CD8+ T cells expressing CXCR3 (TNR3+). The sequence was collected from a human donor in good health. Some clones in this sample may be carry-over from other donors' samples. This chain uses TRBV7-9 with TRBJ2-7; absent DNA, TCRdb's TRBD1 call cannot be checked. CDR3 sequence: CASSEGTSYSYEQYF.